This T cell receptor beta chain is from a study of blood T cell repertoires in COVID-19. Profiled with immunoSEQ multiplex PCR; TCRdb holds only in-frame clones, not every one. This sample has 35,000 to 45,000 clones, with 70% to 90% found just once. The germline CDR1 and CDR2 sequences are SGHRS and YFSETQ. The CDR3 is 15 residues long. V gave up 0 bases and J gave up 0 bases, with 7 bases separating them. The source of this sequence is a human donor in a cohort sampled during active COVID-19. Sequencing was done on a sample of peripheral blood. The chain links TRBV5-1 to TRBJ1-3, with D unresolved. The CDR3 bases are TGCGCCAGCAGCTTGGGGGCAGGCTCTGGAAACACCATATATTTT. This gives the protein CASSLGAGSGNTIYF.